This T cell receptor beta chain originates from a study of cytomegalovirus exposure and HLA in healthy donors. CDR3 length: 13 amino acids. V lost 6 bases and J lost 6; bases outside the gene matches: 5. Germline CDR1 reads MDHEN; CDR2 reads SYDVKM. This clone was seen more than once but under ten times. Its antigen remains unknown. The PCR contained 60 Vbeta and 13 Jbeta primers. This table comes from immunoSEQ multiplex PCR, and its TCRdb copy is limited to in-frame clones, with some not included. The sample yields about 140,000 clones, roughly three quarters seen once. The study, taken as a whole, reports: In an earlier analysis, productive rearrangement rates for most beta V segments clustered near 87% or 30%. Sequencing depth across donors, presence/absence analyses assumed, was roughly uniform. Reported performance of the classifier showed diagnosis of cytomegalovirus status with high specificity and sensitivity. The study flagged some 170 TCR beta chains as cytomegalovirus-associated.

The chain links TRBV28 to TRBJ2-1, with 7 positions matching TRBD2. The specimen was PBMCs. This receptor was taken from a man younger than 35 in good health and CMV-seronegative. The CDR3 reads CASSPRLANEQFF. Here the CDR3 DNA reads TGTGCCAGCAGCCCTCGACTAGCCAATGAGCAGTTCTTC.